This T cell receptor (beta chain) was retrieved from a study of T cell responses to AZD1222 COVID-19 vaccine. Regarding the study as a whole: The repertoires were collected only after the peak T cell response. Seropositive status at baseline applied to only a handful of AZD1222 recipients.

This clone was counted only a few times. What it binds is not known. Trimming stripped 4 bases from V and 8 bases from J, with 16 bases between. The CDR3 is 14 amino acids. CDR1 and CDR2 from the germline V gene are MGHRA and YSYEKL. Clones were sequenced by immunoSEQ multiplex PCR, and TCRdb holds only the in-frame ones, with some missing. The table lists approximately 120,000 clones, about nine tenths of them singletons, with under 4.5% in the top ten. Source: peripheral blood, taken on day 0 of AZD1222 vaccination. This TCR came from an adult in good health. The rearrangement links TRBV4-1 to TRBJ2-3; weak D call: TRBD2 (6 bases). The CDR3 loop is CASSLGTTEGTQYF. Written as DNA, the CDR3 is TGCGCCAGCAGCCTCGGGACGACGGAGGGTACGCAGTATTTT.